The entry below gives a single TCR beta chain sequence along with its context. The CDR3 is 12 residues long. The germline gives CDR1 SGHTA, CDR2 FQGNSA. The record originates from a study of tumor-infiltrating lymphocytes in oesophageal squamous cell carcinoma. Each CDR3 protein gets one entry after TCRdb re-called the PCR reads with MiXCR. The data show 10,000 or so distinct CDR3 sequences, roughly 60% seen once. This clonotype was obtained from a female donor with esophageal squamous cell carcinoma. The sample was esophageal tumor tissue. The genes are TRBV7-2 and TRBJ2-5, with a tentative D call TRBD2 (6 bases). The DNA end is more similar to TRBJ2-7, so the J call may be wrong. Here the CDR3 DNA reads TGTGCCAGCAGCTTATTGGGGGGCGAGCAGTACTTC. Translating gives CASSLLGGEQYF.